Detailed here is one TCR beta chain. This sample includes further DNA sequences coding for the same CDR3. As handled by the study authors: Estimation of nucleated cell counts relied on the amplification of reference gene primers. Method: immunoSEQ multiplex PCR; TCRdb's copy keeps in-frame clones and lacks some. That table furnishes V, J and clone size, whereas the DNA furnished D and trimming. The sample has roughly 700,000 clones, 70% to 90% seen once. This entry comes from a study of blood T cell repertoires in COVID-19. Turning to the study itself: The United States, Italy and Spain supplied acute and convalescent COVID-19 samples. The analysed material was cDNA or gDNA that came from T cells, B-cell-depleted T cells, or PBMCs.

CDR1 is SGHTA, CDR2 FQGNSA, per germline. The V and J ends lost 1 base and 2 bases respectively, with 7 bases between them. This CDR3 contains 14 residues. The specimen was peripheral blood. This TCR was recovered from a woman between 18 and 29 years old with acute or convalescent COVID-19. This sequence joins TRBV7-2 and TRBJ2-3; D gene unclear. This CDR3 is CASSLDSYTDTQYF. The CDR3 DNA reads as TGTGCCAGCAGCTTAGACAGCTACACAGATACGCAGTATTTT.